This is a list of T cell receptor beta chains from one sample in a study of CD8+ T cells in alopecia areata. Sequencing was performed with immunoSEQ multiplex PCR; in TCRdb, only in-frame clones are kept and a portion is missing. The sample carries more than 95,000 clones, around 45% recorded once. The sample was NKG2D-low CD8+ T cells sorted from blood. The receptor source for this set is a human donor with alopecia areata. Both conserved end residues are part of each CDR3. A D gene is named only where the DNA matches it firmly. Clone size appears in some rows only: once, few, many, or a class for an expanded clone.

TGTGCCAGCAGCCAAGTTGGGAGCGGGGACTACAATGAGCAGTTCTTC	CASSQVGSGDYNEQFF	TRBJ2-1	.	TRBD2	TRBV4-2
TGCAGCGTCGTCGGACAGGCTGAGCAGTTCTTC	CSVVGQAEQFF	TRBJ2-1	.	TRBD1	TRBV29-1
TGCGCCAGCAGTCCCCGCAGGCCCAGGCAGCCCCAGCATTTT	CASSPRRPRQPQHF	TRBJ1-5	many	.	TRBV23-1
TGCAGCGTTGAGGGGCGGGGAGGTATGGTCGGGGAGCTGTTTTTT	CSVEGRGGMVGELFF	TRBJ2-2	once	.	TRBV29-1
TGCAGCGTACCCGGGACTAGCGGGGGCCAAGAGACCCAGTACTTC	CSVPGTSGGQETQYF	TRBJ2-5	few	TRBD2	TRBV29-1
TGTGCCTGGAGTGATGAACAGTTCAATCAGCCCCAGCATTTT	CAWSDEQFNQPQHF	TRBJ1-5	.	.	TRBV30
TGCAGTGCTAGACTTATCGACGAGCAGTACTTC	CSARLIDEQYF	TRBJ2-7	.	.	TRBV20-1
TGTGCCAGTTCTTTCCGGGACAATCAGCCCCAGCATTTT	CASSFRDNQPQHF	TRBJ1-5	few	.	TRBV19
TGTGCCAGCAGAGCCGGGTCCAACACAGATACGCAGTATTTT	CASRAGSNTDTQYF	TRBJ2-3	few	.	TRBV6-6
TGTGCCAGCTCACCATTAACTAGCGGGTTGAACAATGAGCAGTTCTTC	CASSPLTSGLNNEQFF	TRBJ2-1	many	TRBD2	TRBV18
TGTGCCAGCAGCTCTTGGGACCTCAATGAGCAGTTCTTC	CASSSWDLNEQFF	TRBJ2-1	.	.	TRBV7-9
TGCAGCGTGATACAGGGAAACCTTTACGAGCAGTACTTC	CSVIQGNLYEQYF	TRBJ2-7	.	.	TRBV29-1
TGTGCCAGCAGCCTCGGGACTAGTCGTCCAGATACGCAGTATTTT	CASSLGTSRPDTQYF	TRBJ2-3	.	TRBD2	TRBV5-6
TGCGCCAGCAGCCACCTCCTGGTGGGTCTTCCCGCCGGGGAGCTGTTTTTT	CASSHLLVGLPAGELFF	TRBJ2-2	.	.	TRBV4-1
TGTGCCAGCGCGATTGGACAGGCATCTAACTATGGCTACACCTTC	CASAIGQASNYGYTF	TRBJ1-2	.	TRBD1	TRBV7-8
TGTGCCAGCAGCCCCCCCCAGGGGTACAATGAGCAGTTCTTC	CASSPPQGYNEQFF	TRBJ2-1	few	.	TRBV7-9
TGTGCCAGCAGTTACTCAGGGACACCGAATGGCTACACCTTC	CASSYSGTPNGYTF	TRBJ1-2	once	.	TRBV6-5
TGTGCCTGGAGTGTGATGGCGGACATCACAGATACGCAGTATTTT	CAWSVMADITDTQYF	TRBJ2-3	.	.	TRBV30
TGCAGCGCCGGGACTAGCGGGACCTCCTACGAGCAGTACTTC	CSAGTSGTSYEQYF	TRBJ2-7	.	TRBD2	TRBV29-1
TGCAGCGTCATTTGGGGCCAGGGGGCCAATGAGCAGTTCTTC	CSVIWGQGANEQFF	TRBJ2-1	few	TRBD1	TRBV29-1
TGTGCCAGCTCACCACCCTACAGGGCCAATGAGCAGTTCTTC	CASSPPYRANEQFF	TRBJ2-1	few	.	TRBV18
TGTGCCAGCAGTTTAGTCGGTGGGACCCGGCGGGAGACCCAGTACTTC	CASSLVGGTRRETQYF	TRBJ2-5	.	.	TRBV28
TGCGCCAGCAGCCAAGATTGGGACAGCCGCTACGAGCAGTACTTC	CASSQDWDSRYEQYF	TRBJ2-7	once	TRBD1	TRBV4-3
TGCAGCGCCAGTTCCCGGCAATCCTACGAGCAGTACTTC	CSASSRQSYEQYF	TRBJ2-7	once	.	TRBV29-1
TGTGCCAGGGACTGGAGCGGAGAGACCCAGTACTTC	CARDWSGETQYF	TRBJ2-5	.	.	TRBV30
TGCAGCGTTGAAGCACTACGGGGTAGCTCCTACGAGCAGTACTTC	CSVEALRGSSYEQYF	TRBJ2-7	.	.	TRBV29-1
TGTGCCAGCAGGAACATGGGGTTCCAGGAAGCTTTCTTT	CASRNMGFQEAFF	TRBJ1-1	.	.	TRBV27
TGTGCCAGCAGTCTAGCGGGTCTCAGGGAGCAGTTCTTC	CASSLAGLREQFF	TRBJ2-1	.	TRBD2	TRBV5-4
TGCAGCGTTGAGCACGTAGAAGAGACCCAGTACTTC	CSVEHVEETQYF	TRBJ2-5	.	.	TRBV29-1
TGTGCCAGCAGTCCCCAGGGGTCAGATACGCAGTATTTT	CASSPQGSDTQYF	TRBJ2-3	.	.	TRBV28
TGTGCCAGCAGTGGACTAGCGGGAGGGCCAGAGACCCAGTACTTC	CASSGLAGGPETQYF	TRBJ2-5	once	TRBD2	TRBV6-5
TGTGCCAGCAGCAGTGCCTCTCTTGGAAACACCATATATTTT	CASSSASLGNTIYF	TRBJ1-3	.	.	TRBV7-9
TGTGCCAGCAGTCCCGGGACGGACCAAGAGACCCAGTACTTC	CASSPGTDQETQYF	TRBJ2-5	few	.	TRBV27
TGTGCTAGTGGTTTGGTACAGGGTGAGCAGTTCTTC	CASGLVQGEQFF	TRBJ2-1	.	.	TRBV12-5
TGCAGCGTTGAAGAGACCAGATACAATGAGCAGTTCTTC	CSVEETRYNEQFF	TRBJ2-1	.	.	TRBV29-1
TGCAGCGCCCAGGGGGAGGGTGAGCAGTTCTTC	CSAQGEGEQFF	TRBJ2-1	few	.	TRBV29-1
TGTAGTGCATTCTGGGGGGCGTCCCCCTACGAGCAGTACTTC	CSAFWGASPYEQYF	TRBJ2-7	.	.	TRBV30
TGTGCCTGGACAGGGACAGGGGCTGAAGCTTTCTTT	CAWTGTGAEAFF	TRBJ1-1	.	TRBD1	TRBV30
TGTGCCAGCAGCTTGGAGGACTTCTACGAGCAGTACTTC	CASSLEDFYEQYF	TRBJ2-7	.	.	TRBV4-2
TGTGCCTGGAGTGTCGGGACTACTAGCACAGATACGCAGTATTTT	CAWSVGTTSTDTQYF	TRBJ2-3	.	TRBD2	TRBV30
TGTGCCAGCAGTACTAGATACTACAATGAGCAGTTCTTC	CASSTRYYNEQFF	TRBJ2-1	.	.	TRBV6-5
TGCAGCGTTGAAGATCGGGATGGGGCAAGCACTGAAGCTTTCTTT	CSVEDRDGASTEAFF	TRBJ1-1	.	.	TRBV29-1
TGTGCCTGGAGTGCCCTCCGGGACCTCTATGGCTACACCTTC	CAWSALRDLYGYTF	TRBJ1-2	.	.	TRBV30
TGCAGCGTTGAAGCGATGAGGGAATGGCAAGAGACCCAGTACTTC	CSVEAMREWQETQYF	TRBJ2-5	.	.	TRBV29-1
TGTGCCAGCAGCCGCTCGGACAGGGAGCAGTTCTTC	CASSRSDREQFF	TRBJ2-1	few	.	TRBV21-1
TGTGCCAGCAGCACCGGACAGGGAAAATCACCCCTCCACTTT	CASSTGQGKSPLHF	TRBJ1-6	.	TRBD1	TRBV2
TGCAGCGTTGAAGAATCACCAACAACCTACGAGCAGTACTTC	CSVEESPTTYEQYF	TRBJ2-7	.	.	TRBV29-1
TGCAGCGTTGAAGGGAGGATAGCCCTGAACACTGAAGCTTTCTTT	CSVEGRIALNTEAFF	TRBJ1-1	.	.	TRBV29-1
TGCAGCGTTGAAGGGACTAGCGGATTTTACAATGAGCAGTTCTTC	CSVEGTSGFYNEQFF	TRBJ2-1	.	TRBD2	TRBV29-1
TGCGCCAGCAGAGACGGCCTCTCCTACGAGCAGTACTTC	CASRDGLSYEQYF	TRBJ2-7	.	.	TRBV5-1
TGCAGCGTCACCCCCAGGGAACCAACTAAACATGGCTACACCTTC	CSVTPREPTKHGYTF	TRBJ1-2	.	.	TRBV29-1
TGCAGTGCGGTGGGTAATGAGCAGTTCTTC	CSAVGNEQFF	TRBJ2-1	few	.	TRBV20-1
TGTGCCAGCAGGGCTACGGGACAGGGGGCCTACGAGCAGTACTTC	CASRATGQGAYEQYF	TRBJ2-7	.	TRBD1	TRBV27
TGCAGCGTTGTCGAAGACACCTACGAGCAGTACTTC	CSVVEDTYEQYF	TRBJ2-7	few	.	TRBV29-1
TGCAGCGCCCGGGACCAAACCTACGAGCAGTACTTC	CSARDQTYEQYF	TRBJ2-7	few	.	TRBV29-1
TGCGCCAGCAGAGAGAGAGAGACCCAGTACTTC	CASRERETQYF	TRBJ2-5	.	.	TRBV5-1
TGCAGCGTTCTGACTTGGGGTAACGGGGCCAACGTCCTGACTTTC	CSVLTWGNGANVLTF	TRBJ2-6	.	.	TRBV29-1
TGTGCCAGCTCGGACCAATCTTCTCACAGCTCCTACAATGAGCAGTTCTTC	CASSDQSSHSSYNEQFF	TRBJ2-1	.	.	TRBV2
TGTGCCAGCAGTGAAGCGCCGGAGCAGTTCTTC	CASSEAPEQFF	TRBJ2-1	.	.	TRBV2
TGCGCCAGCAGCGGGGGACAGGGTTACAATGAGCAGTTCTTC	CASSGGQGYNEQFF	TRBJ2-1	few	TRBD1	TRBV5-1